Presented here are 11 T cell receptor beta chains from one specimen sequenced in a study of cytomegalovirus exposure and HLA in healthy donors. The PCR used 60 Vbeta and 13 Jbeta primers. The method was immunoSEQ multiplex PCR; TCRdb's version includes in-frame clones alone and lacks a portion of them. This sample carries roughly 170,000 clones, 77% of them seen once, and the ten largest clones take approximately 1.8%. Material: PBMCs. Source of these receptors: a woman aged 25 to 39 in good health and CMV-seronegative.

This clone was found a few times. The CDR3 region has the DNA TGTGCCAGCTGTCAGACTAGCGGGGGCTCCCCGGAGACCCAGTACTTC. It codes for CASCQTSGGSPETQYF. The V call is TRBV2, the J call TRBJ2-5, with 12 bases that match TRBD2. The CDR3 is 16 amino acids. Germline values: CDR1 SNHLY, CDR2 FYNNEI. V lost 8 bases to trimming and J lost 5 bases; unmatched junction nucleotides: 12.

This chain joins TRBV5-4 and TRBJ2-1, with 11 bases matching TRBD2. Per the germline V gene, CDR1 is SGHNT and CDR2 is YYREEE (reference sequence). This CDR3 has 15 amino acids. Germline trimming cut 4 bases from V and 6 bases from J; bases unmatched to any gene: 6. As DNA, the CDR3 is TGTGCCAGCAGCCAGACTAGCGGGATGTCCAATGAGCAGTTCTTC. Translating gives CASSQTSGMSNEQFF. Full variable domain (outside the CDR3, taken from reference TRBV5-4 and TRBJ2-1): ETGVTQSPTHLIKTRGQQVTLRCSSQSGHNTVSWYQQALGQGPQFIFQYYREEENGRGNFPPRFSGLQFPNYSSELNVNALELDDSALYLCASSQTSGMSNEQFFGPGTRLTVL.

The rearrangement uses TRBV6-1 and TRBJ2-2; no clear D. This CDR3 spans 15 amino acids. CDR1 and CDR2 from the germline V gene are MNHNS and SASEGT. Trimming shortened V by 2 bases and J by 4 bases, and 11 bases separated the two germline ends. CDR3 amino acids: CASSEMVSVTGELFF. CDR3 in DNA: TGTGCCAGCAGTGAAATGGTCAGCGTCACCGGGGAGCTGTTTTTT.

The V call is TRBV6-1, the J call TRBJ2-7; D is unclear. This CDR3 is 14 amino acids long. Per germline, CDR1 MNHNS and CDR2 SASEGT. Between the trimmed V and J ends, which lost 5 bases and 0 bases, there was a span of 11 bases. CDR3 loop: CASSPRGSSYEQYF. DNA of the CDR3: TGTGCCAGCAGTCCCCGTGGCAGCTCCTACGAGCAGTACTTC.

The chain employs TRBV15 and TRBJ2-1; 8 positions agree with TRBD2. In germline, CDR1 is LNHNV, CDR2 YYDKDF (reference sequence). V shed 5 bases and J 4 bases; nucleotides not matched to a gene: 7. The length of the CDR3 is 15 residues. In DNA form, the CDR3 reads TGTGCCACCAGCGTCGGGAGGGCCGGTTACAATGAGCAGTTCTTC. Translated: CATSVGRAGYNEQFF.

This clone has more than one count but fewer than ten. This chain links TRBV28 with TRBJ2-7; D is uncertain. Deletions cut 2 bases from V and 4 bases from J, with 9 bases between. Per germline, CDR1 MDHEN and CDR2 SYDVKM. CDR3 size: 13 residues. As DNA, the CDR3 is TGTGCCAGCAGTTTAAGCCTAGATTACGAGCAGTACTTC. Translation: CASSLSLDYEQYF.

This chain uses TRBV7-9 with TRBJ2-7; 9 bases match TRBD1. This CDR3 comprises 15 residues. Germline values: CDR1 SEHNR, CDR2 FQNEAQ (reference sequence). V was clipped by 5 bases and J by 0 bases; unmatched bases: 5. The CDR3 spells CASSPGQGNSYEQYF. Here the CDR3 DNA reads TGTGCCAGCAGCCCGGGACAGGGAAACTCCTACGAGCAGTACTTC.

The rearrangement uses TRBV5-1 and TRBJ2-5; the D gene is possibly TRBD2 (6 bases). V gave up 4 bases and J gave up 5 bases, with 18 bases separating them. The germline gives CDR1 SGHRS, CDR2 YFSETQ. CDR3 size: 15 residues. CDR3 sequence (DNA): TGCGCCAGCAGCCATGGGACGGCCAGCGGGGAGACCCAGTACTTC. Translation: CASSHGTASGETQYF.

This sequence joins TRBV18 and TRBJ1-1; D gene ambiguous. The V end lost 4 bases, the J end lost 12 bases, and 21 bases lay between the germline ends. In germline, CDR1 is KGHSH, CDR2 LQKENI. This CDR3 has 14 residues. The CDR3 loop reads CASSLGNGGSVTFF. The CDR3 nucleotides are TGTGCCAGCTCACTGGGGAACGGCGGGTCAGTAACTTTCTTT.

This clone was recorded a few times. The chain is built from TRBV6-5 and TRBJ2-7, with 8 bases identical to TRBD2. CDR1 MNHEY and CDR2 SVGAGI come from the germline V gene. The junction had 3 bases not matched to a gene; V was cut back by 2 bases and J by 0 bases. The CDR3 is 15 amino acids. CDR3 protein: CASSYRGGASYEQYF. The CDR3 DNA reads as TGTGCCAGCAGTTACCGGGGGGGCGCCTCCTACGAGCAGTACTTC.

The rearrangement uses TRBV7-2 and TRBJ1-1, with 7 bases that match TRBD1. CDR3 length equals 13 residues. With V trimmed by 5 bases and J by 1 base, 1 base remained unmatched. Looked up from germline, CDR1 is SGHTA and CDR2 is FQGNSA. The CDR3: CASSGDRNTEAFF. The DNA for the CDR3 is TGTGCCAGCAGCGGGGACAGGAACACTGAAGCTTTCTTT.